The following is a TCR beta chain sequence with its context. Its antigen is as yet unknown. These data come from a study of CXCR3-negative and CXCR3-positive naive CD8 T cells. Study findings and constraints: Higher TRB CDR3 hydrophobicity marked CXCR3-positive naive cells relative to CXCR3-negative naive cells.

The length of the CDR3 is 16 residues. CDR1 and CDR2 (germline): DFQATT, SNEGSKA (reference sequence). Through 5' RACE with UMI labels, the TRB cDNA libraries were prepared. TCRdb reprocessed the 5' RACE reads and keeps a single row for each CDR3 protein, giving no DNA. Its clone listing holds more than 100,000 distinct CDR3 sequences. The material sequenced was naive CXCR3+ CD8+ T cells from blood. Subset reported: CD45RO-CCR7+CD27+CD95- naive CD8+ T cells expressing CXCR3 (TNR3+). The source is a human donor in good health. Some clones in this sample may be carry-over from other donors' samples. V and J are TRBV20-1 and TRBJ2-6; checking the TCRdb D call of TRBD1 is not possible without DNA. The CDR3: CSAPTNRGSGANVLTF.